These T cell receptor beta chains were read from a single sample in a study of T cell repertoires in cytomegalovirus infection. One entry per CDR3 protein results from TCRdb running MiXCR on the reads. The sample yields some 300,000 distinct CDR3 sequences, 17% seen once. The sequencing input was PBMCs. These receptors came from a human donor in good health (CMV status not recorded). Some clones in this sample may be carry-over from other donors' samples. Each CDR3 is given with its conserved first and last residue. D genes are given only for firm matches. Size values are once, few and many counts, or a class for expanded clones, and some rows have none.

CDR3 protein: CASSRLGQPEAEAFF; CDR3 DNA: TGTGCCAGCAGCCGTCTAGGACAGCCAGAGGCTGAAGCTTTCTTT; J gene: TRBJ1-1; D gene: NA; CDR3 length: 15; V gene: TRBV7-2; clone size: many
CDR3 protein: CASSFSGGAGDTQYF; CDR3 DNA: TGTGCCAGCAGCTTTTCTGGGGGGGCAGGGGATACGCAGTATTTT; J gene: TRBJ2-3; D gene: NA; CDR3 length: 15; V gene: TRBV5-4; clone size: many
CDR3 protein: CSARRDILTDTQYF; CDR3 DNA: TGCAGTGCTCGCCGGGACATACTCACAGATACGCAGTATTTT; J gene: TRBJ2-3; D gene: NA; CDR3 length: 14; V gene: TRBV20-1; clone size: NA
CDR3 protein: CASSYRIDRFPWLYF; CDR3 DNA: TGTGCCAGCAGTTACCGCATCGACCGGTTCCCCTGGCTGTACTTC; J gene: TRBJ2-7; D gene: NA; CDR3 length: 15; V gene: TRBV6-5; clone size: NA
CDR3 protein: CASSTLNQPQHF; CDR3 DNA: TGTGCCAGCAGCACCCTGAATCAGCCCCAGCATTTT; J gene: TRBJ1-5; D gene: NA; CDR3 length: 12; V gene: TRBV7-2; clone size: many
CDR3 protein: CASSLGHAGANVLTF; CDR3 DNA: TGTGCCAGCAGCCTCGGACACGCTGGGGCCAACGTCCTGACTTTC; J gene: TRBJ2-6; D gene: NA; CDR3 length: 15; V gene: TRBV3-1; clone size: NA
CDR3 protein: CASSPRRGARDEQFF; CDR3 DNA: TGCGCCAGCAGCCCTCGTAGAGGGGCACGGGATGAGCAGTTCTTC; J gene: TRBJ2-1; D gene: NA; CDR3 length: 15; V gene: TRBV5-1; clone size: NA
CDR3 protein: CASSEGTTNEKLFF; CDR3 DNA: TGTGCCAGCAGTGAGGGGACAACTAATGAAAAACTGTTTTTT; J gene: TRBJ1-4; D gene: NA; CDR3 length: 14; V gene: TRBV6-1; clone size: many
CDR3 protein: CATQSSGVRDTEAFF; CDR3 DNA: TGTGCCACCCAGAGCTCGGGTGTTCGGGACACTGAAGCTTTCTTT; J gene: TRBJ1-1; D gene: NA; CDR3 length: 15; V gene: TRBV24-1; clone size: NA
CDR3 protein: CASSYPRSGNSYNEQFF; CDR3 DNA: TGTGCCAGCAGTTACCCCCGTAGCGGGAACTCCTACAATGAGCAGTTCTTC; J gene: TRBJ2-1; D gene: TRBD2; CDR3 length: 17; V gene: TRBV6-2/TRBV6-3; clone size: NA
CDR3 protein: CASSSIPKGGKAFF; CDR3 DNA: TGTGCCAGCAGCTCCATTCCGAAGGGGGGAAAAGCTTTCTTT; J gene: TRBJ1-1; D gene: NA; CDR3 length: 14; V gene: TRBV7-2; clone size: NA
CDR3 protein: CASSRDRGWDEKLFF; CDR3 DNA: TGTGCCAGCAGCCGAGACAGGGGATGGGATGAAAAACTGTTTTTT; J gene: TRBJ1-4; D gene: TRBD1; CDR3 length: 15; V gene: TRBV7-9; clone size: NA
CDR3 protein: CASSLLVPGYGYTF; CDR3 DNA: TGTGCCAGCAGCCTGTTAGTACCGGGGTATGGCTACACCTTC; J gene: TRBJ1-2; D gene: NA; CDR3 length: 14; V gene: TRBV7-8; clone size: NA
CDR3 protein: CASSQEGGGAGEQFF; CDR3 DNA: TGCGCCAGCAGCCAAGAAGGCGGGGGGGCTGGGGAGCAGTTCTTC; J gene: TRBJ2-1; D gene: TRBD2; CDR3 length: 15; V gene: TRBV4-3; clone size: NA
CDR3 protein: CASRPDRGGDTQYF; CDR3 DNA: TGTGCCAGCAGACCCGACAGGGGAGGGGATACGCAGTATTTT; J gene: TRBJ2-3; D gene: NA; CDR3 length: 14; V gene: TRBV6-4; clone size: NA
CDR3 protein: CASSSGDRGTQETQYF; CDR3 DNA: TGTGCCAGCAGCTCAGGTGATCGGGGGACCCAAGAGACCCAGTACTTC; J gene: TRBJ2-5; D gene: NA; CDR3 length: 16; V gene: TRBV11-2; clone size: many
CDR3 protein: CASSLGTSGGSTYEQYF; CDR3 DNA: TGTGCCAGCAGCTTAGGGACTAGCGGGGGGTCCACCTACGAGCAGTACTTC; J gene: TRBJ2-7; D gene: TRBD2; CDR3 length: 17; V gene: TRBV7-2; clone size: many
CDR3 protein: CAISEREGSSVKQPQHF; CDR3 DNA: TGTGCCATCAGTGAGAGAGAAGGGAGTTCTGTAAAACAGCCCCAGCATTTT; J gene: TRBJ1-5; D gene: NA; CDR3 length: 17; V gene: TRBV10-3; clone size: many
CDR3 protein: CASSLGPGGEKLFF; CDR3 DNA: TGTGCCAGCAGCTTAGGTCCTGGGGGTGAAAAACTGTTTTTT; J gene: TRBJ1-4; D gene: NA; CDR3 length: 14; V gene: TRBV7-2; clone size: NA
CDR3 protein: CAISGGPINQPQHF; CDR3 DNA: TGTGCCATCAGTGGTGGGCCGATCAATCAGCCCCAGCATTTT; J gene: TRBJ1-5; D gene: NA; CDR3 length: 14; V gene: TRBV10-3; clone size: NA
CDR3 protein: CASSLSWENYGYTF; CDR3 DNA: TGTGCCAGCAGTTTATCGTGGGAAAACTATGGCTACACCTTC; J gene: TRBJ1-2; D gene: NA; CDR3 length: 14; V gene: TRBV6-5; clone size: few
CDR3 protein: CASSPRIDYEQYF; CDR3 DNA: TGTGCCAGCTCACCCCGGATTGACTACGAGCAGTACTTC; J gene: TRBJ2-7; D gene: NA; CDR3 length: 13; V gene: TRBV18; clone size: few
CDR3 protein: CASSRTSAHVYNEQFF; CDR3 DNA: TGTGCCAGCAGCAGGACTAGCGCACATGTCTACAATGAGCAGTTCTTC; J gene: TRBJ2-1; D gene: TRBD2; CDR3 length: 16; V gene: TRBV11-1; clone size: many
CDR3 protein: CASSRGQVNYEQYF; CDR3 DNA: TGTGCCAGCAGCCGTGGACAGGTAAACTACGAGCAGTACTTC; J gene: TRBJ2-7; D gene: TRBD1; CDR3 length: 14; V gene: TRBV7-2; clone size: many
CDR3 protein: CSARSRQTDTQYF; CDR3 DNA: TGCAGTGCTAGGTCCAGACAGACTGATACGCAGTATTTT; J gene: TRBJ2-3; D gene: NA; CDR3 length: 13; V gene: TRBV20-1; clone size: few
CDR3 protein: CASSTNPYEQYF; CDR3 DNA: TGTGCCAGCAGCACTAACCCCTACGAGCAGTACTTC; J gene: TRBJ2-7; D gene: NA; CDR3 length: 12; V gene: TRBV28; clone size: many
CDR3 protein: CASTQWASGTSTDTQYF; CDR3 DNA: TGTGCCAGCACCCAATGGGCTAGCGGCACCAGCACAGATACGCAGTATTTT; J gene: TRBJ2-3; D gene: TRBD2; CDR3 length: 17; V gene: TRBV7-9; clone size: NA
CDR3 protein: CASNSGTAGPNEKLFF; CDR3 DNA: TGTGCCAGCAACTCCGGGACAGCGGGCCCTAATGAAAAACTGTTTTTT; J gene: TRBJ1-4; D gene: TRBD1; CDR3 length: 16; V gene: TRBV7-2; clone size: many
CDR3 protein: CASSLVLKDGRRTEAFF; CDR3 DNA: TGTGCCAGCAGCCTCGTACTCAAGGACGGTCGGCGCACTGAAGCTTTCTTT; J gene: TRBJ1-1; D gene: NA; CDR3 length: 17; V gene: TRBV12-3/TRBV12-4; clone size: NA
CDR3 protein: CASSFLSNYGYTF; CDR3 DNA: TGTGCCAGCAGTTTTTTGTCAAACTATGGCTACACCTTC; J gene: TRBJ1-2; D gene: NA; CDR3 length: 13; V gene: TRBV12-3/TRBV12-4; clone size: few
CDR3 protein: CASSQGRGNQGAQHF; CDR3 DNA: TGCGCCAGCAGCCAGGGTCGGGGAAACCAAGGGGCCCAGCATTTT; J gene: TRBJ1-5; D gene: NA; CDR3 length: 15; V gene: TRBV4-3; clone size: NA
CDR3 protein: CSASRSEVYGYTF; CDR3 DNA: TGCAGTGCTTCACGCTCGGAAGTCTATGGCTACACCTTC; J gene: TRBJ1-2; D gene: NA; CDR3 length: 13; V gene: TRBV20-1; clone size: NA
CDR3 protein: CSARRSGAGELFF; CDR3 DNA: TGCAGTGCGCGGCGGAGTGGCGCCGGGGAGCTGTTTTTT; J gene: TRBJ2-2; D gene: NA; CDR3 length: 13; V gene: TRBV20-1; clone size: NA
CDR3 protein: CASSLAGFMNTEAFF; CDR3 DNA: TGTGCCAGCAGCTTGGCCGGGTTCATGAACACTGAAGCTTTCTTT; J gene: TRBJ1-1; D gene: NA; CDR3 length: 15; V gene: TRBV5-4; clone size: few
CDR3 protein: CASIPSWTRDEQFF; CDR3 DNA: TGTGCCAGCATTCCAAGCTGGACTAGGGATGAGCAGTTCTTC; J gene: TRBJ2-1; D gene: TRBD2; CDR3 length: 14; V gene: TRBV7-2; clone size: many
CDR3 protein: CASSLSSGGPKTGELFF; CDR3 DNA: TGTGCCAGCAGTTTGTCTAGCGGGGGGCCTAAGACCGGGGAGCTGTTTTTT; J gene: TRBJ2-2; D gene: TRBD2; CDR3 length: 17; V gene: TRBV28; clone size: few
CDR3 protein: CASSLGALVNEQFF; CDR3 DNA: TGTGCCAGCAGCTTAGGGGCGCTAGTCAATGAGCAGTTCTTC; J gene: TRBJ2-1; D gene: NA; CDR3 length: 14; V gene: TRBV7-2; clone size: many
CDR3 protein: CASSMGLRNTEAFF; CDR3 DNA: TGTGCCAGCAGCATGGGACTGAGGAACACTGAAGCTTTCTTT; J gene: TRBJ1-1; D gene: NA; CDR3 length: 14; V gene: TRBV7-2; clone size: many
CDR3 protein: CASSGGTGGGAVDYETQYF; CDR3 DNA: TGTGCCAGCAGTGGCGGGACGGGCGGAGGGGCGGTGGATTATGAGACCCAGTACTTC; J gene: TRBJ2-5; D gene: NA; CDR3 length: 19; V gene: TRBV12-3/TRBV12-4; clone size: NA
CDR3 protein: CSAKLTGGEPQHF; CDR3 DNA: TGCAGTGCCAAACTGACTGGGGGGGAGCCCCAGCATTTT; J gene: TRBJ1-5; D gene: NA; CDR3 length: 13; V gene: TRBV20-1; clone size: few
CDR3 protein: CSVLQGARETQYF; CDR3 DNA: TGCAGTGTCCTACAGGGGGCGAGGGAGACCCAGTACTTC; J gene: TRBJ2-5; D gene: TRBD1; CDR3 length: 13; V gene: TRBV20-1; clone size: few
CDR3 protein: CASSAERGGSNTGELFF; CDR3 DNA: TGTGCCAGCAGTGCAGAGCGGGGGGGATCTAACACCGGGGAGCTGTTTTTT; J gene: TRBJ2-2; D gene: TRBD2; CDR3 length: 17; V gene: TRBV2; clone size: few
CDR3 protein: CASSGPKRASGGTGNEQFF; CDR3 DNA: TGTGCCAGCAGTGGTCCTAAACGGGCTAGCGGGGGCACGGGCAATGAGCAGTTCTTC; J gene: TRBJ2-1; D gene: TRBD2; CDR3 length: 19; V gene: TRBV25-1; clone size: many
CDR3 protein: CSARDFRDTEAFF; CDR3 DNA: TGCAGTGCTAGAGATTTCAGGGACACTGAAGCTTTCTTT; J gene: TRBJ1-1; D gene: NA; CDR3 length: 13; V gene: TRBV20-1; clone size: NA